Below, one T cell receptor beta chain is given with its context. This sample is drawn from a study of blood T cell repertoires in COVID-19. Study context: Sites across the United States, Italy and Spain contributed samples from acute and convalescent COVID-19.

In the original workflow: For nucleated cells, counts were estimated from reference gene primer amplification. Libraries were prepared by immunoSEQ multiplex PCR; TCRdb keeps only in-frame clonotypes and omits some of them. From that table come the V and J calls and clone size; the DNA was used to work out D and trimming. This sample has about 120,000 clones, with approximately 85% found just once. This CDR3 region has 15 residues. The V and J ends lost 5 bases and 4 bases respectively, with 17 bases between them. The chain is built from TRBV23-1 and TRBJ1-2; D gene unclear. TRBV23-1 is placed among ORFs of uncertain function. The sequence derives from a human donor in a cohort sampled during active COVID-19. Sequenced input: peripheral blood. Here the CDR3 reads CASSSRFPNLYGYTF. CDR3 in DNA: TGCGCCAGCAGTTCTAGGTTCCCGAACCTCTATGGCTACACCTTC.